A selection of T cell receptor beta chains follows, all from one sample in a study of beta chain features in type 1 diabetes. The assay was immunoSEQ multiplex PCR, and TCRdb's table has in-frame clones only and misses some. This repertoire shows 640,000 or so clones, over 12% found once; its top ten account for 0.035% to 0.045%. Input material: naive CD4+ T cells from blood. Source of these receptors: a man younger than 35 with type 1 diabetes. CDR3s include the opening cysteine and the closing phenylalanine or tryptophan. D genes are given only for firm matches. Rows may omit the clone size; those that give it use once, few, many or a size class.

j_call clone_size d_call v_call cdr3_nt cdr3_aa
TRBJ2-5 few TRBD1 TRBV7-9 TGTGCCAGCAGCTTGCTTTCCGGGACAGGGTACCAAGAGACCCAGTACTTC CASSLLSGTGYQETQYF
TRBJ1-6 few NA TRBV4-3 TGCGCCAGCAGCCAAGGATCGGGGGCGGCCTCCTATAATTCACCCCTCCACTTT CASSQGSGAASYNSPLHF
TRBJ2-7 few NA TRBV28 TGTGCCAGCAGTTTATCTCCCTACGAGCAGTACTTC CASSLSPYEQYF
TRBJ2-1 NA TRBD1 TRBV10-3 TGTGCCATACGGACAGGGGGCAGTGAGCAGTTCTTC CAIRTGGSEQFF
TRBJ2-1 NA NA TRBV28 TGTGCCTCCCAGATAGAGGTATACAATGAGCAGTTCTTC CASQIEVYNEQFF
TRBJ2-1 few NA TRBV7-9 TGTGCCAGCAGCTTAATGGGTGTCAATGAGCAGTTCTTC CASSLMGVNEQFF
TRBJ1-4 NA TRBD1 TRBV6-5 TGTGCCAGCAGTGGGGACAGGCGGGATGAAAAACTGTTTTTT CASSGDRRDEKLFF
TRBJ1-2 NA NA TRBV2 TGTGCCAGCCGAGGGAGGGACCGCTATGGCTACACCTTC CASRGRDRYGYTF
TRBJ1-1 NA TRBD1 TRBV10-3 TGTGCCATCAGGGACAGGGCCGGCACTGAAGCTTTCTTT CAIRDRAGTEAFF
TRBJ2-1 few NA TRBV18 TGTGCCAGCTCACCACGCACCTCAACTGAGCAGTTCTTC CASSPRTSTEQFF
TRBJ2-7 few NA TRBV6-5 TGTGCCAGCAGTTACTATTTCGGGGGATCCTACGAGCAGTACTTC CASSYYFGGSYEQYF
TRBJ2-7 NA NA TRBV19 TGTGCCAGTAGTTCCTCACGGGTCCTGGGCTACGAGCAGTACTTC CASSSSRVLGYEQYF
TRBJ2-6 NA NA TRBV2 TGTGCCAGCAGTGAAGGCAGGGTCTCTGGGGCCAACGTCCTGACTTTC CASSEGRVSGANVLTF
TRBJ2-5 NA TRBD2 TRBV5-1 TGCGCCAGCAGGGAGGCTAGCGGGAACCAAGAGACCCAGTACTTC CASREASGNQETQYF
TRBJ2-1 few TRBD1 TRBV9 TGTGCCAGCAGCGTTCCACCTACAGGGGGCGTCTACAATGAGCAGTTCTTC CASSVPPTGGVYNEQFF